This T cell receptor beta chain was profiled in a study of cytomegalovirus exposure and HLA in healthy donors. Researchers ran the PCR with 60 Vbeta and 13 Jbeta primers. The data were produced by immunoSEQ multiplex PCR, yet TCRdb's version contains in-frame clones alone and is incomplete. The sample has around 200,000 clones; under 70% are singletons. The CDR3 spans 15 residues. With 5 bases clipped from V and 10 bases from J, the junction kept 13 bases outside the gene matches. Germline CDR1 is SNHLY and CDR2 is FYNNEI. V usage is TRBV2 and J usage is TRBJ1-4; the match to TRBD1 covers 7 bases. Sequenced input: PBMCs. The TCR originated in a man in his forties in good health and CMV-seropositive. The CDR3 sequence is CASSITGQPEVKLFF. CDR3 nucleotide sequence: TGTGCCAGCAGTATCACGGGACAGCCAGAAGTAAAACTGTTTTTT.